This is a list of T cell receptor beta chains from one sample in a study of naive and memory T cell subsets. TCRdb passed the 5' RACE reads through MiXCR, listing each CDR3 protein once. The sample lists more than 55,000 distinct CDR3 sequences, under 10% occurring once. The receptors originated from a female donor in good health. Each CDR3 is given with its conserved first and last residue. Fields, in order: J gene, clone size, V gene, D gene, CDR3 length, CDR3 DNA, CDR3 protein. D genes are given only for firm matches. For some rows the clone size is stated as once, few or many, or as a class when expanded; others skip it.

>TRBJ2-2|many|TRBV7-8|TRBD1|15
TGTGCCAGCAGCAGGACAGGGGGAAACACCGGGGAGCTGTTTTTT
CASSRTGGNTGELFF
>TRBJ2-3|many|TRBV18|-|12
TGTGCCAGCTCACGCAGGGAAGATACGCAGTATTTT
CASSRREDTQYF
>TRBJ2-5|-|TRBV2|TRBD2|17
TGTGCCAGCAGTCATGAGCGGGGGGGCGAGATCGAAGAGACCCAGTACTTC
CASSHERGGEIEETQYF
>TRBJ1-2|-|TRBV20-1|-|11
TGCAGTGCGCGCACAGAATATGGCTACACCTTC
CSARTEYGYTF
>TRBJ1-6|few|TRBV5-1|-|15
TGCGCCAGCAGCTTGCCGGGGGCTGTTAATTCACCCCTCCACTTT
CASSLPGAVNSPLHF
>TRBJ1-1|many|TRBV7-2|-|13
TGTGCCAGCAGCTTAGTGGGAGACACTGAAGCTTTCTTT
CASSLVGDTEAFF
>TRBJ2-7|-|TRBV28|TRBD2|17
TGTGCCAGCAGGCGTCGGCGGAGCGGGGGACACTCCTACGAGCAGTACTTC
CASRRRRSGGHSYEQYF
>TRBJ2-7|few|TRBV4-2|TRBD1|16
TGTGCCAGCAGCCAAGATCCACCAGGGGGCGCTTACGAGCAGTACTTC
CASSQDPPGGAYEQYF
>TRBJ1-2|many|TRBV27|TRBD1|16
TGTGCCAGCAGTCCCGGGACAGGGGGCCGGGTCTATGGCTACACCTTC
CASSPGTGGRVYGYTF
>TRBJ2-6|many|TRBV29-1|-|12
TGCAGCGTTATTTCTGGGGCCAACGTCCTGACTTTC
CSVISGANVLTF
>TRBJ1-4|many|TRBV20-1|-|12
TGCAGTGCTGGGGGGGGGCTCGGAAAACTGTTTTTT
CSAGGGLGKLFF
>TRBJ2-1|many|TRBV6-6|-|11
TGTGCCAGCAGGGGGGGCGATGAGCAGTTCTTC
CASRGGDEQFF
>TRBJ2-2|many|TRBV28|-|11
TGTGCCAGCAGGGGGCTTGGTAGGCTGTTTTTT
CASRGLGRLFF
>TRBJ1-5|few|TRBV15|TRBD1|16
TGTGCCACCAGCAGAGTCAGGGGACAGGGTAATCAGCCCCAGCATTTT
CATSRVRGQGNQPQHF
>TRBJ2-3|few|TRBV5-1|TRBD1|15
TGCGCCAGCAGCAGGACAGGGGCCAGCACAGATACGCAGTATTTT
CASSRTGASTDTQYF
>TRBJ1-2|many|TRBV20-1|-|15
TGCAGTGCTAGTCAGGGGTTCACTCGCTCGTATGGCTACACCTTC
CSASQGFTRSYGYTF
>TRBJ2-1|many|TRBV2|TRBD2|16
TGTGCCAGCACCAGACTAGCGGGGGGCCACAGAAGTGAGCAGTTCTTC
CASTRLAGGHRSEQFF
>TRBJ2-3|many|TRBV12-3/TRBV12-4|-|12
TGTGCCAGCAGTCCGATAGGTGATACGCAGTATTTT
CASSPIGDTQYF
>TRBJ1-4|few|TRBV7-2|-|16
TGTGCCAGCAGCTTAGGTGGTACACGGACTAATGAAAAACTGTTTTTT
CASSLGGTRTNEKLFF
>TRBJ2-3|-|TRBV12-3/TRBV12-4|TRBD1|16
TGTGCCGGCAGTTTACTGGGACAGAGCTTCACAGATACGCAGTATTTT
CAGSLLGQSFTDTQYF
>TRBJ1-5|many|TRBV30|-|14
TGTGCCTGGAGTACTACAGGCGGTATCGGCCCCCAGCATTTT
CAWSTTGGIGPQHF
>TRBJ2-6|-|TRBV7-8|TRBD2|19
TGTGCCAGCAGCTCGCGGACTAGCGGGGGGGCCGGTGGGGCCAACGTCCTGACTTTC
CASSSRTSGGAGGANVLTF
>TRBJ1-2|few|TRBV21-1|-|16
TGTGCCAGCAGTATTGCAGGGGAGGGTGTACGGAGTGGCTACACCTTC
CASSIAGEGVRSGYTF
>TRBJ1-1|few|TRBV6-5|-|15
TGTGCCAGCAGTTACTCGAGTCCCGAGGGGACTGAAGCTTTCTTT
CASSYSSPEGTEAFF
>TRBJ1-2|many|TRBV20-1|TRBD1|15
TGCAGTGCAAAGGACAGGGGATATACTAACTATGGCTACACCTTC
CSAKDRGYTNYGYTF
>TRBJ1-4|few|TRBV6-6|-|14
TGTGCCAGCAGTTTTACAGGGCATAATGAAAAACTGTTTTTT
CASSFTGHNEKLFF
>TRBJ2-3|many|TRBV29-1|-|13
TGCAGCGTTGAAGTCATGACACACATAGAGCCGTATTTT
CSVEVMTHIEPYF
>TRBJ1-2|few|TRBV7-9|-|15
TGTGCCAGCAGCTCCGGAATAGGAGGGGAGAATGGCTACACCTTC
CASSSGIGGENGYTF
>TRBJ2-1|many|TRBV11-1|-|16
TGTGCCAGCAGCTTAGGGGGCGGAGCGAGAGGGTATGAGCAGTTCTTC
CASSLGGGARGYEQFF
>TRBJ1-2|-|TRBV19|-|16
TGTGCCAGTAGTTCCGCGGACAGACCTCCTACCTATGGCTACACCTTC
CASSSADRPPTYGYTF
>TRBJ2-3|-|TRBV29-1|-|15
TGCAGCGCCCGACGGGCCCAGCGGGGCACAGATACGCAGTATTTT
CSARRAQRGTDTQYF
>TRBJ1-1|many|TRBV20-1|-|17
TGCAGTGCTAGTCGGAAGGGGCGTACCCCTTTGAACACTGAAGCTTTCTTT
CSASRKGRTPLNTEAFF
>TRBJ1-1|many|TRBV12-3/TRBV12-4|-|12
TGTGCCAGCAGTTGGGGATACACTGAAGCTTTCTTT
CASSWGYTEAFF
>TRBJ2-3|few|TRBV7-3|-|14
TGTGCCAGCAGCTTAAGGGACCGCACAGATACGCAGTATTTT
CASSLRDRTDTQYF
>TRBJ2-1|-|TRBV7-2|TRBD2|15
TGTGCCAGCAGCTTAGGGGCTAGCGGGTACGATGAGCAGTTCTTC
CASSLGASGYDEQFF